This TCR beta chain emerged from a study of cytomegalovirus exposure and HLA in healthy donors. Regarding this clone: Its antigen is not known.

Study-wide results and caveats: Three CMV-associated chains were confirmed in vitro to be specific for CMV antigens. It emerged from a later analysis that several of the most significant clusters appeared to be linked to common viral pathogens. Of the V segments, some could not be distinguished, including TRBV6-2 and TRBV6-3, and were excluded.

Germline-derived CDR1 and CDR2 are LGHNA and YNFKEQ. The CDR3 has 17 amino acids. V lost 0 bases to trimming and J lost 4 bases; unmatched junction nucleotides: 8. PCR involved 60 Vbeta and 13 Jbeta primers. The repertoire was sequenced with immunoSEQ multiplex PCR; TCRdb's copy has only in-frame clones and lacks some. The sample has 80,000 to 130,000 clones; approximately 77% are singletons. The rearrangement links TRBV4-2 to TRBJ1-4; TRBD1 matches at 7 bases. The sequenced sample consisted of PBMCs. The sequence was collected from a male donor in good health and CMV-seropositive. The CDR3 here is CASSQDRAGGDNEKLFF. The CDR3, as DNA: TGTGCCAGCAGCCAAGATAGGGCAGGGGGTGATAATGAAAAACTGTTTTTT.